Following are 18 T cell receptor beta chains from one sample sequenced in a study of siplizumab effects on memory and regulatory T cells. The method was immunoSEQ multiplex PCR; TCRdb's version includes in-frame clones alone and lacks a portion of them. Of about 100,000 clones listed, about nine tenths are singletons. Sequences were obtained from CD4+ T cells sorted from blood. The source is a human donor in good health. Some clones in this sample may be carry-over from other donors' samples.

This clone was detected only once. V usage is TRBV6-6 and J usage is TRBJ2-3, with D perhaps TRBD1 or TRBD2 (6 bases each). CDR3 size: 16 residues. In germline, CDR1 is MNHNY, CDR2 SVGAGI (reference sequence). The V end was cut by 5 bases, the J end by 4 bases, with 19 bases between. Written as DNA, the CDR3 is TGTGCCAGCAGTCCGTCGTGGGGGCCGGGAGCAGATACGCAGTATTTT. The encoded protein is CASSPSWGPGADTQYF.

J is TRBJ1-2 and V is TRBV28; D gene uncertain. The CDR3 consists of 13 residues. Trimming left V 3 bases short and J 3 bases short, with 8 bases between. CDR1 is MDHEN and CDR2 is SYDVKM in the germline V gene. The CDR3 coding sequence is TGTGCCAGCAGTTTCACAGCAGACTATGGCTACACCTTC. Translating it yields CASSFTADYGYTF.

This chain uses TRBV7-2 with TRBJ2-2; D not resolved. The germline gives CDR1 SGHTA, CDR2 FQGNSA. This CDR3 is built from 12 residues. Trimming took off 5 bases at V and 5 bases at J, with 6 bases between the two ends. This CDR3 is CASSLDTGELFF. CDR3 nucleotides: TGTGCCAGCAGCCTTGATACCGGGGAGCTGTTTTTT.

This clone was detected a few times. The gene calls are TRBV9 and TRBJ2-7; perhaps TRBD1 as D (6 bases). This CDR3 comprises 15 residues. CDR1 and CDR2 from the germline V gene are SGDLS and YYNGEE. V was clipped by 0 bases and J by 3 bases, with 13 bases between them. The CDR3 DNA sequence: TGTGCCAGCAGCGTAGCCCCGGACAGAAACTACGAGCAGTACTTC. Translation gives CASSVAPDRNYEQYF.

In nucleotides, the CDR3 is TGTGCCACACGACGAGACGGGCGAAACAATCAGCCCCAGCATTTT. This gives the protein CATRRDGRNNQPQHF. The chain combines TRBV19 with TRBJ1-5; no clear D. The CDR3 sequence is 15 residues long. The germline CDR1 and CDR2 sequences are LNHDA and SQIVND (reference sequence). V was trimmed by 10 bases and J by 3 bases, leaving 19 bases between them.

CDR3 coding DNA: TGTGCCAGCAGCTATGGTAGCACAGATACGCAGTATTTT. Its protein is CASSYGSTDTQYF. The genes are TRBV7-2 and TRBJ2-3; D is undetermined. There are 13 residues in the CDR3. V was cut by 4 bases and J by 0 bases, with 5 bases left in between. Germline V gene data show CDR1 as SGHTA and CDR2 as FQGNSA. Together with reference TRBV7-2 and TRBJ2-3, the CDR3 gives the full variable domain: GAGVSQSPSNKVTEKGKDVELRCDPISGHTALYWYRQSLGQGLEFLIYFQGNSAPDKSGLPSDRFSAERTGGSVSTLTIQRTQQEDSAVYLCASSYGSTDTQYFGPGTRLTVL.

The chain uses TRBV6-1 and TRBJ1-5; D call uncertain. Germline lookup yields CDR1 MNHNS and CDR2 SASEGT. Trimming removed 2 bases at V and 4 bases at J, with 3 bases between. The CDR3 consists of 12 residues. The CDR3 DNA reads as TGTGCCAGCAGTGAAAATAATCAGCCCCAGCATTTT. It specifies CASSENNQPQHF.

The V gene is TRBV15, the J gene TRBJ2-5; 7 bases are shared with TRBD2. The closer fit of TRBJ2-7 to the DNA end suggests the J call may be wrong. The CDR3 covers 17 residues. Germline V lookup: CDR1 LNHNV, CDR2 YYDKDF (reference sequence). In nucleotides, the CDR3 is TGTGCCACCAGCAGAGGTTTAGAAGCGGGATACTCCTACGAGCAGTACTTC. As protein: CATSRGLEAGYSYEQYF.

CDR3 amino acids: CASSQGPGTITDTQYF. The CDR3 DNA reads TGTGCCAGCAGCCAAGGGCCTGGGACGATCACAGATACGCAGTATTTT. V is TRBV4-2 and J is TRBJ2-3; D may match TRBD1 or TRBD2 (5 bases each). The V end was cut by 1 base, the J end by 2 bases, with 13 bases between. The CDR3 runs 16 residues. Per the germline V gene, CDR1 is LGHNA and CDR2 is YNFKEQ.

CDR3 residues: CASSSTGNPGVSNQPQHF. CDR3 DNA sequence: TGTGCCAGCTCGTCGACAGGGAACCCTGGAGTTAGCAATCAGCCCCAGCATTTT. The chain employs TRBV18 and TRBJ1-5; 7 bases agree with TRBD1. V lost 6 bases to trimming and J lost 0 bases; unmatched junction nucleotides: 14. Germline-derived CDR1 and CDR2 are KGHSH and LQKENI. This CDR3 is 18 amino acids long. Full variable domain (rest looked up from reference TRBV18 and TRBJ1-5): NAGVMQNPRHLVRRRGQEARLRCSPMKGHSHVYWYRQLPEEGLKFMVYLQKENIIDESGMPKERFSAEFPKEGPSILRIQQVVRGDSAAYFCASSSTGNPGVSNQPQHFGDGTRLSIL.

Only a few counts were recorded for this clone. V is TRBV6-6 and J is TRBJ1-5; D is unclear. CDR1 and CDR2 (germline): MNHNY, SVGAGI (reference sequence). With 6 bases removed from V and 2 bases from J, the gap between germline ends came to 11 bases. The CDR3 spans 14 residues. The CDR3 sequence is CASRALTGNQPQHF. The CDR3 nucleotides read TGTGCCAGCAGAGCCCTTACGGGCAATCAGCCCCAGCATTTT.

This clone was found once. V and J are TRBV7-3 and TRBJ2-7; D might be TRBD2 (5 bases). This CDR3 comprises 15 residues. V was shortened by 0 bases and J by 6 bases, with 15 bases between the two germline ends. Germline loops: CDR1 SGHTA, CDR2 FQGTGA. The CDR3 is CASSLTVGGSPEQYF. The CDR3 DNA reads TGTGCCAGCAGCTTAACGGTTGGTGGGAGTCCCGAGCAGTACTTC.

The rearrangement joins TRBV30 to TRBJ1-1, with D possibly TRBD1 on 5 matching bases. V lost 4 bases, J lost 1 base, and 16 bases lay in between. The length of the CDR3 is 15 residues. Per germline, CDR1 GTSNPN and CDR2 SVGIG (reference sequence). In nucleotides, the CDR3 is TGTGCCTGGAAGAGTTGGGGGGTGACGAACACTGAAGCTTTCTTT. Protein product: CAWKSWGVTNTEAFF.

This rearrangement joins TRBV18 to TRBJ2-3; 7 nucleotides match TRBD1. Germline lookup yields CDR1 KGHSH and CDR2 LQKENI. V shed 6 bases, J shed 4 bases, and the junction held 10 bases outside the gene matches. The CDR3 loop spans 15 amino acids. DNA of the CDR3: TGTGCCAGCTCGCCCCAGGGGGTCTGGGCAGATACGCAGTATTTT. Protein sequence: CASSPQGVWADTQYF. Based on the CDR3 plus reference TRBV18 and TRBJ2-3, the full variable domain is NAGVMQNPRHLVRRRGQEARLRCSPMKGHSHVYWYRQLPEEGLKFMVYLQKENIIDESGMPKERFSAEFPKEGPSILRIQQVVRGDSAAYFCASSPQGVWADTQYFGPGTRLTVL.

The chain employs TRBV7-9 and TRBJ2-5; perhaps TRBD1 as D (6 bases). Trimming removed 5 bases at V and 11 bases at J, with 21 bases between. There are 14 residues in the CDR3. Germline loops: CDR1 SEHNR, CDR2 FQNEAQ (reference sequence). CDR3 in amino acids: CASSQTGSGGEQYF. The CDR3 nucleotides are TGTGCCAGCAGCCAAACAGGGTCGGGTGGAGAGCAGTACTTC.

The chain is built from TRBV5-4 and TRBJ2-5; TRBD2 might be the D (5 bases). The CDR3 runs 13 residues. Germline V gene sequence: CDR1 SGHNT, CDR2 YYREEE (reference sequence). The germline V and J ends were trimmed by 4 bases and 5 bases, with 12 bases remaining between them. The CDR3 nucleotides are TGTGCCAGCAGCCTACCTACTAGGGAGACCCAGTACTTC. Residues: CASSLPTRETQYF.

The chain has TRBV7-2 and TRBJ2-3, with D possibly TRBD2 on 6 matching bases. Germline CDR1 SGHTA, CDR2 FQGNSA. V was shortened by 1 base and J by 4 bases, with 12 bases between the two germline ends. The CDR3 is made up of 15 amino acids. In nucleotides, the CDR3 is TGTGCCAGCAGCTTAGTAGAGAGGAGGGCAGATACGCAGTATTTT. This codes for CASSLVERRADTQYF.

This chain links TRBV7-9 with TRBJ2-5; D remains unclear. The V end was cut by 4 bases, the J end by 3 bases, with 15 bases between. The CDR3 runs 15 residues. Germline V lookup: CDR1 SEHNR, CDR2 FQNEAQ (reference sequence). CDR3 nucleotide sequence: TGTGCCAGCAGCTGGTTCGGGCCAGAGAAAGAGACCCAGTACTTC. It specifies CASSWFGPEKETQYF.